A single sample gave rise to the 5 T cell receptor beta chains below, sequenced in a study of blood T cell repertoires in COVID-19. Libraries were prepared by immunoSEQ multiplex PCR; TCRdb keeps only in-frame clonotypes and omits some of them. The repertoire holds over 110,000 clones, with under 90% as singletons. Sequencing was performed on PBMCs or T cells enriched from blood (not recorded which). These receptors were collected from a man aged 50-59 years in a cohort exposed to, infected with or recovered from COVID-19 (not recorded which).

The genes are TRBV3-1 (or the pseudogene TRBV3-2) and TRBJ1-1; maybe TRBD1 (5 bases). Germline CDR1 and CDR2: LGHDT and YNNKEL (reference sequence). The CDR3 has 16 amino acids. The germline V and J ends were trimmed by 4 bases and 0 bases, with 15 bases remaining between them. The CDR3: CASSLTPLTVNTEAFF. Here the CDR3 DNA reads TGTGCCAGCAGCCTTACTCCCCTGACAGTGAACACTGAAGCTTTCTTT.

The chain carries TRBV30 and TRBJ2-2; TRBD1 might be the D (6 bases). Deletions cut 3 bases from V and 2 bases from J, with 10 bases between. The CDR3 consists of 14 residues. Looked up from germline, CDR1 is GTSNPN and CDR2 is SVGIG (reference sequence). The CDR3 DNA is TGTGCCTGGAGGCCGGGACACAACACCGGGGAGCTGTTTTTT. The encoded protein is CAWRPGHNTGELFF.

Written as DNA, the CDR3 is TGCGCCAGCAGCCGGGTGGAGACAGATACGCAGTATTTT. Its protein is CASSRVETDTQYF. The chain employs TRBV4-3 and TRBJ2-3; D gene uncertain. Trimming shortened V by 4 bases and J by 3 bases, and 8 bases separated the two germline ends. From germline, CDR1 is LGHNA and CDR2 YSLEER. CDR3 length: 13 amino acids.

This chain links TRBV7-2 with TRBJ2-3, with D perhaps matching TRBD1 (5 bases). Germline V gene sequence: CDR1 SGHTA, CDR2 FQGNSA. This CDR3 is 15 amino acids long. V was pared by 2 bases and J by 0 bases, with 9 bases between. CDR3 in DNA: TGTGCCAGCAGCTTACAGGGCCTCAGCACAGATACGCAGTATTTT. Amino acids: CASSLQGLSTDTQYF.

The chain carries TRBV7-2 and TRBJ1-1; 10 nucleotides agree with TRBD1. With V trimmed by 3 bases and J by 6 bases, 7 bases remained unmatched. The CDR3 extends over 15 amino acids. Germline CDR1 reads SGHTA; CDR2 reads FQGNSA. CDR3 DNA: TGTGCCAGCAGCTTTAAGACAGGGGGCATGGCTGAAGCTTTCTTT. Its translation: CASSFKTGGMAEAFF.